The 10 T cell receptor beta chains below were found in one sample sequenced in a study of cytomegalovirus exposure and HLA in healthy donors. In the PCR, 60 Vbeta and 13 Jbeta primers were used. Assay: immunoSEQ multiplex PCR; the TCRdb copy retains only in-frame clones and omits some. The sample consists of roughly 130,000 clones, more than 60% of them appearing once. The sequencing input was PBMCs. The receptor set was obtained from a woman aged 40-49 years in good health and CMV-seropositive.

This clone has just a few counts. The genes are TRBV10-3 and TRBJ1-5; D might be TRBD1 (5 bases). The V gene's germline CDR1 is ENHRY and CDR2 SYGVKD. V dropped 0 bases and J dropped 4 bases, with 13 bases sitting between them. The length of the CDR3 is 16 residues. This chain's CDR3 is CAISESTRGTNQPQHF. In DNA form, the CDR3 reads TGTGCCATCAGTGAGTCGACTCGGGGGACGAATCAGCCCCAGCATTTT.

V usage is TRBV5-4 and J usage is TRBJ1-6, with D unclear. CDR1 is SGHNT, CDR2 YYREEE, per germline (reference sequence). The CDR3 runs to 14 residues. The V and J ends lost 4 bases and 6 bases respectively, with 11 bases between them. CDR3 region: CASSPEAGNSPLHF. The CDR3 region has the DNA TGTGCCAGCAGCCCTGAGGCTGGTAATTCACCCCTCCACTTT. Based on the CDR3 plus reference TRBV5-4 and TRBJ1-6, the full variable domain is ETGVTQSPTHLIKTRGQQVTLRCSSQSGHNTVSWYQQALGQGPQFIFQYYREEENGRGNFPPRFSGLQFPNYSSELNVNALELDDSALYLCASSPEAGNSPLHFGNGTRLTVT.

This clone was counted a few times. V gene TRBV15 combines with J gene TRBJ1-6; 7 bases align to TRBD1. Looked up from germline, CDR1 is LNHNV and CDR2 is YYDKDF (reference sequence). V shed 1 base and J 10 bases; nucleotides not matched to a gene: 7. CDR3 size: 15 residues. CDR3 DNA: TGTGCCACCAGCAGAGCTGAGGGGGCGGGATCACCCCTCCACTTT. It specifies CATSRAEGAGSPLHF.

This clone was detected only once. The chain has TRBV14 and TRBJ1-2, with 7 nucleotides matching TRBD1. V shed 2 bases, J shed 4 bases, and the junction held 7 bases outside the gene matches. The CDR3 is 15 residues long. Germline-derived CDR1 and CDR2 are SGHDN and FVKESK. The CDR3 reads CASSQWSTGVYGYTF. In nucleotides, the CDR3 is TGTGCCAGCAGCCAATGGTCTACAGGGGTCTATGGCTACACCTTC.

The chain joins TRBV28 to TRBJ1-1, with D perhaps TRBD1 (5 bases). Between the trimmed V and J ends, which lost 3 bases and 6 bases, there was a span of 11 bases. Germline CDR1 MDHEN, CDR2 SYDVKM. The length of the CDR3 is 13 residues. The CDR3, as DNA: TGTGCCAGCAGTTTCGCTCGGGGGGCTGAAGCTTTCTTT. This codes for CASSFARGAEAFF.

V and J are TRBV7-2 and TRBJ2-7, with TRBD1 as a possible D gene (5 bases). V gave up 5 bases and J gave up 2 bases, with 13 bases separating them. The CDR3 loop spans 14 amino acids. Germline V gives CDR1 SGHTA, CDR2 FQGNSA. CDR3 coding DNA: TGTGCCAGCAGCCCGTACAGGATTACCTACGAGCAGTACTTC. Translated: CASSPYRITYEQYF.

The gene calls are TRBV5-6 and TRBJ2-6, with 7 bases aligning to TRBD1. V shed 2 bases and J 0 bases; nucleotides not matched to a gene: 5. Per the germline V gene, CDR1 is SGHDT and CDR2 is YYEEEE. This CDR3 has 17 amino acids. The DNA of the CDR3 is TGTGCCAGCAGCTTTACAGGGGCCCCCTCTGGGGCCAACGTCCTGACTTTC. Its translation is CASSFTGAPSGANVLTF.

This clone was found a few times. The rearrangement links TRBV6-1 to TRBJ2-7; TRBD1 is a possible D gene (6 bases). This CDR3 has 16 amino acids. V was shortened by 3 bases and J by 0 bases, with 15 bases between the two germline ends. Germline-derived CDR1 and CDR2 are MNHNS and SASEGT. CDR3 sequence: CASSDWGRVSSYEQYF. CDR3 sequence (DNA): TGTGCCAGCAGTGACTGGGGGCGTGTGAGCTCCTACGAGCAGTACTTC.

This chain connects TRBV2 to TRBJ1-5, with 7 bases aligning to TRBD1. V gave up 6 bases and J gave up 2 bases; unmatched junction bases: 4. The CDR3 sequence is 14 residues long. Per the germline V gene, CDR1 is SNHLY and CDR2 is FYNNEI. The CDR3 DNA reads as TGTGCCAGCAGCGGGGACAGAGGCAATCAGCCCCAGCATTTT. It codes for CASSGDRGNQPQHF.

The chain recombines TRBV19 with TRBJ1-5; TRBD1 agrees at 10 bases. CDR1 LNHDA and CDR2 SQIVND come from the germline V gene (reference sequence). The CDR3 consists of 16 residues. V trimming: 4 bases; J trimming: 4 bases; junction bases outside the gene matches: 7. The CDR3 DNA reads TGTGCCAGTAGTACTTTACGGGGACAGGGGAATCAGCCCCAGCATTTT. Residues: CASSTLRGQGNQPQHF.